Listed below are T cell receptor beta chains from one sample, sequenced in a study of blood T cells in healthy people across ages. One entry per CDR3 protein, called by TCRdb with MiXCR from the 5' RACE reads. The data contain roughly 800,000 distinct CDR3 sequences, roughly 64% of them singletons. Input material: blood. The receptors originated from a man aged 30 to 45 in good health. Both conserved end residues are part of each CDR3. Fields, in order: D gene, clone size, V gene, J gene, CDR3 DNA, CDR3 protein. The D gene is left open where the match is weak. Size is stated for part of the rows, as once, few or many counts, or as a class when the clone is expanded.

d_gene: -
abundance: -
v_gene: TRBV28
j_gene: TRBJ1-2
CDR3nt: TGTGCCAGCAGTGGCGGACAGTCGGGCTATGGCTACACCTTC
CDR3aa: CASSGGQSGYGYTF

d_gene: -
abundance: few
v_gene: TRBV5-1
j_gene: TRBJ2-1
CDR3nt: TGCGCCAGCAGCTTTTTGGAGGTTACCGTGAGGTACAATGAGCAGTTCTTC
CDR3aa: CASSFLEVTVRYNEQFF

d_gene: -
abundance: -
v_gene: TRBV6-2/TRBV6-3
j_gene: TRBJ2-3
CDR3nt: TGTGCCAGCAGTTACGGGGGCAGCGGATTTCAGTATTTT
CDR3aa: CASSYGGSGFQYF

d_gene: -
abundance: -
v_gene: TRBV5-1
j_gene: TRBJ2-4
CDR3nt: TGCGCCAGCAGCTTGTCGGGTCGGTTATCCGGGGCCAAAAACATTCAGTACTTC
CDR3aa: CASSLSGRLSGAKNIQYF

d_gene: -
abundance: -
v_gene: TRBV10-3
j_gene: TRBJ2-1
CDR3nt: TGTGCCATCAGTGAGCCCGGGCCCTACAATGAGCAGTTCTTC
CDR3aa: CAISEPGPYNEQFF

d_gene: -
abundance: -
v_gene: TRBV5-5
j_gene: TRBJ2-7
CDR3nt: TGTGCCAGCAGCTCGCACCCGGGAGCTACCGGGGGCGAGCAGTACTTC
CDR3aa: CASSSHPGATGGEQYF

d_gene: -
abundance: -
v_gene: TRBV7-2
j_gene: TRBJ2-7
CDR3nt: TGTGCCAGTAGCTCAGCGGGCTCCTACGAGCAGTACTTC
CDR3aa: CASSSAGSYEQYF

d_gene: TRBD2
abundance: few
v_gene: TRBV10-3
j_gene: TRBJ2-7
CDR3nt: TGTGCCATCAGCTCAAGCGGGGGGGCGATATACGAGCAGTACTTC
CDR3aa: CAISSSGGAIYEQYF

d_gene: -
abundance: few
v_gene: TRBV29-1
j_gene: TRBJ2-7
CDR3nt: TGCAGCGCTGGCGAGACACTTGCCGAGCAGTACTTC
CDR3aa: CSAGETLAEQYF

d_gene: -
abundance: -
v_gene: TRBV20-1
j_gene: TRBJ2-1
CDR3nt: TGCAGTGCTGGTAGCTCCACGGGTCTTCTCAATGAGCAGTTCTTC
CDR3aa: CSAGSSTGLLNEQFF

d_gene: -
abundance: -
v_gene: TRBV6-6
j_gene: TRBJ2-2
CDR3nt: TGTGCCAGCATCGCCGGCACAGACACCGGGGAGCTGTTTTTT
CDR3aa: CASIAGTDTGELFF

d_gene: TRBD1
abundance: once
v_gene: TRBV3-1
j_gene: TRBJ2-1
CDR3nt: TGTGCCAGCAGCCAAGATCCGATACAGGGGTGGAATATACATGAGCAGTTCTTC
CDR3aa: CASSQDPIQGWNIHEQFF

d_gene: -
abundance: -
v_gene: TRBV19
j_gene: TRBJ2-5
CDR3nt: TGTGCCAGTAGCCAGGCGGCAGAGACCCAGTACTTC
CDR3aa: CASSQAAETQYF

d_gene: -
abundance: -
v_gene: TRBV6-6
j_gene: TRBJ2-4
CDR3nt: TGTGCCAGCAGTTGGGCCGGGAGCGCCAAAAACATTCAGTACTTC
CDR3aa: CASSWAGSAKNIQYF

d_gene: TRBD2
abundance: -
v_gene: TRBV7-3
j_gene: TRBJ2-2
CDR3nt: TGTGCCAGCCGGAGTGGGGAGGGCATCGGGGAGCTGTTTTTT
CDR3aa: CASRSGEGIGELFF

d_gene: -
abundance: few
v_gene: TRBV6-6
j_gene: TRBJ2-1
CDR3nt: TGTGCCAGCAGCTCCATCTGGGACCTTGGCAATGAGCAGTTCTTC
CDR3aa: CASSSIWDLGNEQFF

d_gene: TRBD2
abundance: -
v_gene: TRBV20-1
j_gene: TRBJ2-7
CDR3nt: TGCAGTGCTTGGGCCCTCCGGGACTACCACTACGAGCAGTACTTC
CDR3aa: CSAWALRDYHYEQYF

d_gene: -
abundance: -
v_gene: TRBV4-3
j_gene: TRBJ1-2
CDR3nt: TGCGCCAGCAGCCAAGCAGGGACGGCCTATGGCTACACCTTC
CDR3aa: CASSQAGTAYGYTF

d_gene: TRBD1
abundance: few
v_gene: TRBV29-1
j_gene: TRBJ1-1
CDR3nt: TGCAGCGCAACCAACTACAAGGGGGCAGATATGAACACTGAAGCTTTCTTT
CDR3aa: CSATNYKGADMNTEAFF

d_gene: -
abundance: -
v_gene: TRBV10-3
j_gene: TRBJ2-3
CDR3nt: TGTGCCATCAGAAACGGACGGGCAGATACGCAGTATTTT
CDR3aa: CAIRNGRADTQYF

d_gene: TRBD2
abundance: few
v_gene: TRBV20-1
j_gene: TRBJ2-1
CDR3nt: TGCAGTGCTAGTCTCCAGCCCGGGACTAGGGCCGTGGATGAGCAGTTCTTC
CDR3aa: CSASLQPGTRAVDEQFF

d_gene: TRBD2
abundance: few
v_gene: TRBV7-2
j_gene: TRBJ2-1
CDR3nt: TGTGCCAGCAGCGCCGGTCTAGCGGGAGTGGGGTTCTTC
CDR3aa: CASSAGLAGVGFF

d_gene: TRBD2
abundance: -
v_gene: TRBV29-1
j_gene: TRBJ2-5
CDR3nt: TGCAGCGTTGAAGGCGATCTAGCGGGAGGGCCGTATGAGCAGTACTTC
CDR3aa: CSVEGDLAGGPYEQYF

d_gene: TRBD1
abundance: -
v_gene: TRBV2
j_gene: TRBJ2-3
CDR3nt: TGTGCCAGCAGGACAGGGATGACAGACACGCAGTATTTT
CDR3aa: CASRTGMTDTQYF

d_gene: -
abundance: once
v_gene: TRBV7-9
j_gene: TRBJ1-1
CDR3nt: TGTGCCAGCAGCTCCCTTGGGGGGTTGAACACTGAAGCTTTCTTT
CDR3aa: CASSSLGGLNTEAFF

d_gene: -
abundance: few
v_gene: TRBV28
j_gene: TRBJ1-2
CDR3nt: TGTGCCAGCAGTTTTGGTGACACAGACTATGGCTACACCTTC
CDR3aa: CASSFGDTDYGYTF

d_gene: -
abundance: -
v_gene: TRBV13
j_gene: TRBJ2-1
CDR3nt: TGTGCCAGCAGCTTATCGGGTAGCTACTCCTACAATGAGCAGTTCTTC
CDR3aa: CASSLSGSYSYNEQFF

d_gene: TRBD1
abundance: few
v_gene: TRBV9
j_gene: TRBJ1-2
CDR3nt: TGTGCCAGCAGCGCGTCCGGGACAGGACGCTACACCTTC
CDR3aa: CASSASGTGRYTF

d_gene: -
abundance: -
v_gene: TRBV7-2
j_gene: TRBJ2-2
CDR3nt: TGTGCCTGCAGCTTAGGTGACGGGGAGCTGTTTTTT
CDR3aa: CACSLGDGELFF

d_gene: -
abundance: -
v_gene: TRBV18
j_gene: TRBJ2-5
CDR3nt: TGTGCCAGCTCTGCCGAGGCAGGGCAAGAGACCCAGTACTTC
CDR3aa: CASSAEAGQETQYF

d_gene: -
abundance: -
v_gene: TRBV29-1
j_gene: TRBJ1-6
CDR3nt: TGCAGCGTACAGGAGACAAGGACGAGTTCACCCCTCCACTTT
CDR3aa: CSVQETRTSSPLHF

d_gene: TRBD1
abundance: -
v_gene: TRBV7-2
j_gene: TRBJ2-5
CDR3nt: TGTGCCAGCAGACCCGACAGGGCGTGGGAGACCCAGTACTTC
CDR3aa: CASRPDRAWETQYF

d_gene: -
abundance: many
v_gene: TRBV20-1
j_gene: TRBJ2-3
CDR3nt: TGCAGTGCCCTCGCACCTAGCACAGATACGCAGTATTTT
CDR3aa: CSALAPSTDTQYF

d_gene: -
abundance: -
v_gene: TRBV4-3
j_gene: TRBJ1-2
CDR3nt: TGCGCCAGCAGCCCATATACAGACAACTATGGCTACACCTTC
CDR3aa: CASSPYTDNYGYTF

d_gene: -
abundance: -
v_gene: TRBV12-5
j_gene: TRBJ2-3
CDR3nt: TGTGCTAGTGGTCCCGACTCGGCTACGCAGTATTTT
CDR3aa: CASGPDSATQYF

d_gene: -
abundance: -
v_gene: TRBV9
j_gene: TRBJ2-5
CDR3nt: TGTGCCAGCAGTGTTGGTACACAAGAGACCCAGTACTTC
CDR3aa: CASSVGTQETQYF

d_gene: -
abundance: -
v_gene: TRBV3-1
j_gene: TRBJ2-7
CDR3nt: TGTGCCAGCAGCACAGGGACCTTGACTTACGAGCAGTACTTC
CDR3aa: CASSTGTLTYEQYF

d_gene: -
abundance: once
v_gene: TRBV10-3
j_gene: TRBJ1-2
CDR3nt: TGTGCCATCAGTGTGGGCCCGGACTATGGCTACACCTTC
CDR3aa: CAISVGPDYGYTF

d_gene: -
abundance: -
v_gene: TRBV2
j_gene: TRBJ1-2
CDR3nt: TGTGCCAGCAGTAAAGCGCGCGGACAAGGTGGCTACACCTTC
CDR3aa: CASSKARGQGGYTF

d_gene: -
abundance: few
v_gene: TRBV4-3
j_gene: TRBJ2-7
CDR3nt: TGCGCCAGCAGCCAAGGCCCGGGGACCTCCTACGAGCAGTACTTC
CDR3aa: CASSQGPGTSYEQYF

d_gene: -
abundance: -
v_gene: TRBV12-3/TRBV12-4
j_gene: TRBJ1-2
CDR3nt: TGTGCCAGCAGTCGCGACATCTATGGCTACACCTTC
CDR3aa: CASSRDIYGYTF

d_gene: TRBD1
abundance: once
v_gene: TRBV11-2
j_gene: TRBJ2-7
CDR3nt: TGTGCCAGCAGCTTAGGGGACAGCAGGCCAAGCAATGAGCAGTACTTC
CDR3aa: CASSLGDSRPSNEQYF

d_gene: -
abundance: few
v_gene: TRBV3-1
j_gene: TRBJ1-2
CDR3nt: TGTGCCAGCAGCCAAGGAGGGGTCTATGGCTACACCTTC
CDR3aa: CASSQGGVYGYTF

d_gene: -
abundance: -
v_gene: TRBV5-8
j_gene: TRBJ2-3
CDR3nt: TGTGCCACCGCAGCGGGGCAGGGGGGCTACACAGATACGCAGTATTTT
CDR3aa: CATAAGQGGYTDTQYF

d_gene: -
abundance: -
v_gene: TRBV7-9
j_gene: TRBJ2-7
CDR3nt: TGTGCCAGCAGCCAAGACAGTGACGAGCAGTACTTC
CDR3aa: CASSQDSDEQYF

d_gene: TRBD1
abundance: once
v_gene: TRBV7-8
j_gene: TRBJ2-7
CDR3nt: TGTGCCAGCACCGCCGGGACAGTCTACGAGCAGTACTTC
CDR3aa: CASTAGTVYEQYF

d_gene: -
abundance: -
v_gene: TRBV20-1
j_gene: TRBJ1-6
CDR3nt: TGCAGTGCTGGGGCTTATAATTCACCCCTCCACTTT
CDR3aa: CSAGAYNSPLHF

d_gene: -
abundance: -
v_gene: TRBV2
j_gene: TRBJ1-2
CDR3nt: TGTGCCAGCAGCGACCGGCAGGGCACCTATGGCTACACCTTC
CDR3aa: CASSDRQGTYGYTF

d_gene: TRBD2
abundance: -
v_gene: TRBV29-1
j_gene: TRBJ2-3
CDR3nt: TGCGGCGTCCGTGGGACTAGCGGCACAGATACGCAGTATTTT
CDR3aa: CGVRGTSGTDTQYF

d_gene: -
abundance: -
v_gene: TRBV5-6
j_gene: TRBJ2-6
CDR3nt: TGTGCCAGCACCCCTGACCCTGGGGCCAACGTCCTGACTTTC
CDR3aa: CASTPDPGANVLTF

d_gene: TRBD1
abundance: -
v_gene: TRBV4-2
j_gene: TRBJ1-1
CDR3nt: TGTGCCAGCAGCCAAGATGGGGACAGCCGGGGCTCTTTCTTT
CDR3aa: CASSQDGDSRGSFF